These T cell receptor beta chains were read from a single sample in a study of human T cells and chemical hapten exposure. TCRdb reanalysed the RACE reads using MiXCR and keeps one entry per CDR3 protein. In the table there are about 62,000 distinct CDR3 sequences, approximately 6.7% of which are singletons. Sample: whole blood, taken in connection with sensitization to the hapten diphenylcyclopropenone (DPC). The source is a woman aged 30 to 39 with alopecia areata. Some clones in this sample may be carry-over from other donors' samples. Both conserved end residues are part of each CDR3. A D gene is named only where the DNA matches it firmly. A row's size may be missing; if present it is once, few, many or a size class.

>TRBV18|TRBD1|TRBJ1-2|many
TGTGCCAGCTCACAAGTAGAGGGGAAGGGGGCCTACGGCTACACCTTC
CASSQVEGKGAYGYTF
>TRBV10-3|NA|TRBJ2-6|medium-sized
TGTGCCATCAGTGTATCCGGCGATGGGGCCAACGTCCTGACTTTC
CAISVSGDGANVLTF
>TRBV5-1|NA|TRBJ1-1|many
TGCGCCAGCAGCTTGATCTTGGGGGCCACTGAAGCTTTCTTT
CASSLILGATEAFF
>TRBV6-6|TRBD1|TRBJ1-5|NA
TGTGCCAGCACCAAAAGGACAGGGGGTGTTCAGCCCCAGCATTTT
CASTKRTGGVQPQHF
>TRBV12-3/TRBV12-4|NA|TRBJ2-5|NA
TGTGCCAGCAGTTTAGGGGCCGTAGAGACCCAGTACTTC
CASSLGAVETQYF
>TRBV20-1|NA|TRBJ2-3|many
TGCAGTGCTAGTCCCCTTCAAACAGATACGCAGTATTTT
CSASPLQTDTQYF
>TRBV4-2|NA|TRBJ2-3|many
TGTGCCAGCAGCCAAGATGACCTAGCGACAGATACGCAGTATTTT
CASSQDDLATDTQYF
>TRBV12-3/TRBV12-4|NA|TRBJ1-4|many
TGTGCCAGCAGTTTGGCCCTCCCGGGGGATGAAAAACTGTTTTTT
CASSLALPGDEKLFF
>TRBV20-1|TRBD1|TRBJ1-1|many
TGCAGTGCTAGAGATCGTAGGGGGCTCTGGACTGAAGCTTTCTTT
CSARDRRGLWTEAFF
>TRBV3-1|NA|TRBJ2-3|NA
TGTGCCAGCCACCAAGAAGGAGCGAATACGCAGTATTTT
CASHQEGANTQYF
>TRBV12-5|NA|TRBJ2-7|many
TGTGCTAGTGGTTTGGGACACCTGAGCTCCTACGAGCAGTACTTC
CASGLGHLSSYEQYF
>TRBV6-1|NA|TRBJ1-5|NA
TGTGCCAGCCGGAGGACAGATCAGCCCCAGCATTTT
CASRRTDQPQHF
>TRBV20-1|TRBD2|TRBJ2-3|few
TGCAGTGCTATCCGCGGGGGGCGGGCGGATACGCAGTATTTT
CSAIRGGRADTQYF
>TRBV30|NA|TRBJ2-7|many
TGTGCCTGGACCCTTGTCGACTTCAGCTACGAGCAGTACTTC
CAWTLVDFSYEQYF
>TRBV29-1|TRBD1|TRBJ1-2|many
TGCAGCGTTGGACAATGGGACAGCTATGGCTACACCTTC
CSVGQWDSYGYTF
>TRBV7-2|NA|TRBJ1-6|NA
TGTGCCAGCAGCTTAAGGATGGCAGGGTTATATTCACCCCTCCACTTT
CASSLRMAGLYSPLHF
>TRBV20-1|TRBD1|TRBJ1-1|few
TGCAGTGCTTTGGGACAGGGTTATGGTGTTACCTACACTGAAGCTTTCTTT
CSALGQGYGVTYTEAFF
>TRBV7-2|NA|TRBJ1-1|many
TGTGCCAGCAGCTTAATAGGGTACACTGAAGCTTTCTTT
CASSLIGYTEAFF
>TRBV5-1|NA|TRBJ1-1|many
TGCGCCAGCGCGAGGGGAAATATCAGGGACACTGAAGCTTTCTTT
CASARGNIRDTEAFF
>TRBV19|TRBD2|TRBJ2-1|few
TGTGCCAGTAGTGCGCCGGGACTAGCGACGTCGTGGCAGTTCTTC
CASSAPGLATSWQFF
>TRBV6-5|TRBD1|TRBJ2-4|many
TGTGCCAGCAGACTCCCCGGACAGGAAAACATTCAGTACTTC
CASRLPGQENIQYF
>TRBV3-1|NA|TRBJ1-2|NA
TGTGCCAGCAGAGCCCAGGGGATCTATGGCTACACCTTC
CASRAQGIYGYTF
>TRBV7-8|NA|TRBJ2-3|many
TGTGCCAGCAGCTCTCAGAGCAGCGGACGCACAGATACGCAGTATTTT
CASSSQSSGRTDTQYF
>TRBV7-8|NA|TRBJ1-1|many
TGTGCCAGCAGCTTAGTCGGAGTTATGAACACTGAAGCTTTCTTT
CASSLVGVMNTEAFF
>TRBV30|NA|TRBJ2-6|many
TGTGCCTGGACGCTACAAGGTTCGCCCAACGTCCTGACTTTC
CAWTLQGSPNVLTF
>TRBV3-1|NA|TRBJ2-2|many
TGTGCCAGCAGCAGGGCCACCGGGGAGCTGTTTTTT
CASSRATGELFF
>TRBV20-1|TRBD1|TRBJ1-5|many
TGCAGTGCTAGTAGCGGGACAGGGTACACTCAGCCCCAGCATTTT
CSASSGTGYTQPQHF
>TRBV30|NA|TRBJ1-1|many
TGTGCCTGGAGTGCGTCCATGAACACTGAAGCTTTCTTT
CAWSASMNTEAFF
>TRBV2|NA|TRBJ1-1|many
TGTGCCAGCACCAGGGGAGTCAGCACTGAAGCTTTCTTT
CASTRGVSTEAFF
>TRBV20-1|TRBD2|TRBJ2-2|many
TGCAGTGCTAGAAGTAGCGGGGGGGCCTCCGGGGAGCTGTTTTTT
CSARSSGGASGELFF
>TRBV25-1|NA|TRBJ1-3|many
TGTGCCAGCAGTGAAATAGGAGCCTCTGGAAACACCATATATTTT
CASSEIGASGNTIYF
>TRBV5-6|NA|TRBJ2-1|many
TGTGCCAGCAGCCCGGGAGCTAATGAGCAGTTCTTC
CASSPGANEQFF
>TRBV14|NA|TRBJ2-3|many
TGTGCCAGCAGCCAAGCTGACAGGCTCACAGATACGCAGTATTTT
CASSQADRLTDTQYF
>TRBV5-1|TRBD1|TRBJ2-5|few
TGCGCCAGCAGCGGGACGGGACAGCTCCAAGAGACCCAGTACTTC
CASSGTGQLQETQYF
>TRBV5-1|NA|TRBJ2-7|many
TGCGCCAGCAGCCCAGAGGGGGGCAGGGTCTACGAGCAGTACTTC
CASSPEGGRVYEQYF
>TRBV13|NA|TRBJ1-1|many
TGTGCCAGCAGCCCAGCGGGGGCTCTGAACACTGAAGCTTTCTTT
CASSPAGALNTEAFF
>TRBV30|TRBD1|TRBJ2-6|many
TGTGCCCGTAAAACTAAAGGACAGGGGGCTTCAGGGGCCAACGTCCTGACTTTC
CARKTKGQGASGANVLTF